At least ten counts were recorded for the clone carrying this T cell receptor (beta chain). Germline V gives CDR1 SGHAT, CDR2 FQNNGV. Trimming removed 1 base at V and 1 base at J, with 7 bases between. There are 14 residues in the CDR3. The definition of stable Graves' hyperthyroidism was no ophthalmopathy progression within 18 months. Researchers barred patients who had uncontrolled infection, other autoimmune disease, pregnancy or lactation. Diagnoses rested on clinical symptoms, serum thyroxine and TRAb, thyroid ultrasound and orbital computed tomography. Over 9 ml of fresh peripheral blood supplied the PBMCs. The sample is drawn from a study of T cells in Graves' hyperthyroidism and ophthalmopathy. What was amplified from RNA transcripts were TCR beta CDR3 regions. TCR CDR3 underwent first-round RT-PCR with the HTBI primer set. From the multiplex PCR reads, TCRdb called clonotypes with MiXCR, one entry per CDR3 protein. The data show under 400,000 distinct CDR3 sequences, with 14% seen just once and roughly 9.6% held by the top ten.

V is TRBV11-2 and J is TRBJ2-5; D gene uncertain. This receptor was taken from a woman between 55 and 75 years old with Graves' hyperthyroidism. The sequencing input was blood. The CDR3 DNA reads as TGTGCCAGCAGCTTAGCGGCATCCCAAGAGACCCAGTACTTC. Its translation is CASSLAASQETQYF.